The rows below give T cell receptor beta chains drawn from one sample of a study of blood T cell repertoires in COVID-19. Profiling relied on immunoSEQ multiplex PCR, and the TCRdb table lists in-frame clones only, not all of them. Seen here are over 120,000 clones, approximately 90% observed once, and the top ten hold 8.6%. The source material was peripheral blood. The receptors derive from a woman in her forties or fifties with active or convalescent COVID-19. Each CDR3 is given with its conserved first and last residue. The order of the fields is D gene, clone size, J gene, V gene, CDR3 protein, CDR3 DNA. D genes are given only for firm matches. The size field is filled for only some rows; it gives once, few, many or a size class.

-,-,TRBJ1-2,TRBV28,CASTWGGSGGYTF,TGTGCCAGCACCTGGGGGGGGTCGGGTGGCTACACCTTC
TRBD1,-,TRBJ2-3,TRBV9,CASSGQGALPDTQYF,TGTGCCAGCAGCGGACAGGGGGCCCTCCCAGATACGCAGTATTTT
-,-,TRBJ1-2,TRBV5-5,CASSLAGQFNGYTF,TGTGCCAGCAGCTTGGCAGGGCAATTCAATGGCTACACCTTC
TRBD1,-,TRBJ1-3,TRBV9,CASSGQGAGDSGNTIYF,TGTGCCAGCAGCGGCCAGGGGGCCGGGGACTCTGGAAACACCATATATTTT
-,-,TRBJ1-5,TRBV6-5,CASSYGEGQPQHF,TGTGCCAGCAGTTACGGGGAGGGCCAGCCCCAGCATTTT
-,-,TRBJ2-7,TRBV18,CASSPIDSSYEQYF,TGTGCCAGCTCACCTATCGACTCCTCCTACGAGCAGTACTTC
TRBD2,-,TRBJ2-1,TRBV7-9,CASSLSSGGYNEQFF,TGTGCCAGCAGCTTAAGTAGCGGGGGGTACAATGAGCAGTTCTTC
TRBD2,-,TRBJ2-5,TRBV6-2/TRBV6-3,CASSEGLAVETQYF,TGTGCCAGCAGCGAGGGACTAGCGGTGGAGACCCAGTACTTC
TRBD2,-,TRBJ2-1,TRBV3-1/TRBV3-2,CASSGGLAGVRNYNEQFF,TGTGCCAGCAGCGGGGGGCTAGCGGGAGTTAGGAACTACAATGAGCAGTTCTTC
-,-,TRBJ2-1,TRBV15,CATSSPRGSSYNEQFF,TGTGCCACCAGCAGTCCCAGAGGGTCGTCCTACAATGAGCAGTTCTTC
-,few,TRBJ2-7,TRBV5-5,CASSLAAVPYEQYF,TGTGCCAGCAGCTTGGCGGCGGTTCCCTACGAGCAGTACTTC
-,-,TRBJ2-7,TRBV28,CASSPGTPSSYEQYF,TGTGCCAGCAGTCCCGGGACTCCGAGTTCCTACGAGCAGTACTTC
-,few,TRBJ1-2,TRBV4-1,CASSQPRTNYGYTF,TGCGCCAGCAGCCAACCGAGGACTAACTATGGCTACACCTTC
-,-,TRBJ1-2,TRBV11-3,CASSRSGSGYTF,TGTGCCAGCAGCCGATCCGGGAGTGGCTACACCTTC
TRBD1,-,TRBJ1-2,TRBV3-1/TRBV3-2,CASSPKTGKQGYTF,TGTGCCAGCAGCCCAAAGACAGGGAAGCAGGGCTACACCTTC